This TCR beta chain is from a study of early T cells in non-severe SARS-CoV-2 infection (dated by TCRdb to 2020 to 2022). Study-wide context: Because TCR sequencing relied on bulk RNA taken from unsorted whole blood, pairing of alpha and beta chains was not possible.

The research as a whole found: VDJdb matching was skewed toward anti-spike CD8 responses and likely underestimated virus-specific expansions, missing private and CD4 specificities.

Libraries were made using 5' RACE. Instrument used: NextSeq 500. In the TCR library protocol, unique molecular identifiers were attached to individual cDNA molecules to correct for PCR bias and sequencing error. Both TCR alpha and beta chains were sequenced, and tight co-correlation was observed between alpha and beta sequence abundances in each sample. The authors' pipeline ran thus. Decombinator V4 was used to annotate the V gene, J gene and CDR3 of the TCR sequences. TCRs were defined as expanded if a significant change between any two time points was detected under a Poisson model with p below 0.0001. TCR abundances were normalised to the total number of TCRs sequenced in each sample and reported as counts per million. MAIT TCRs were defined by TRAV1-2 paired with TRAJ12, TRAJ20 or TRAJ33, and iNKT TCRs by TRAV10 paired with TRAJ18. VDJdb, accessed on 1 November 2021, was searched for TCRs annotated for CMV, EBV and SARS-CoV-2, and TCRs annotated for more than one antigen were excluded. The raw public data were reprocessed by TCRdb itself: fastp quality trimming at Q25, MiXCR clonotype calling, in-frame beta chains only. Every CDR3 protein is listed once, alongside the most common genes and DNA of its rows. What appears here as the V and J calls and clone size reflects TCRdb's work, not the paper's. The sample yields around 76,000 distinct CDR3 sequences; about 14% were counted once. The ten largest clones capture 3.5% to 5% of the sample.

Turning to this clonotype: The clone's antigen remains unknown. One base away there is no much larger clone; base qualities are not given.

A case-control design nested within a healthcare worker cohort in London, UK, was used, with weekly nasopharyngeal swab PCR tests and blood sampling performed. Healthcare workers were recruited during the week of the UK lockdown, between 23 and 31 March 2020, and followed weekly for up to roughly 15 weeks. A distance of 16 bases separates the germline ends of V and J, which lose 5 bases and 5 bases respectively. The CDR3 measures 14 amino acids from cysteine to phenylalanine. Of all the DNA, just the CDR3 is kept, 42 bases in frame from base 1. Sequencing used whole blood, obtained at baseline. The sequence was collected from an adult who was a healthcare worker with PCR-confirmed SARS-CoV-2 infection or an uninfected control (not recorded which). The V and J genes are TRBV12-3 or TRBV12-4 and TRBJ2-7; no D gene can be assigned with confidence. The CDR3 is CASSLPRHNNEQYF. The nucleotide sequence reads as follows: TGTGCCAGCAGTCTCCCCCGTCACAATAACGAGCAGTACTTC.